The present TCR beta chain was sequenced within a study of cytotoxic CD8 clonotypes in ibrutinib-treated CLL. Study-wide context: Response sampling occurred after a median 12 months of treatment (range 6 to 36). Regarding the study as a whole: Progressing patients had sampling times that differed from those of sustained-remission patients.

Investigators sought sequencing depths of between 1 in 200,000 and 1 in 1 million T cells. The method was immunoSEQ multiplex PCR; TCRdb's version includes in-frame clones alone and lacks a portion of them. This repertoire shows approximately 84,000 clones, around 84% found once; its top ten account for around 5%. From cryopreserved PBMCs came roughly 2 micrograms of genomic DNA used for TCR beta libraries. Germline V gene lookup returns CDR1 MGHRA and CDR2 YSYEKL. This CDR3 contains 14 residues. Trimming removed 0 bases from V and 1 base from J, with 6 bases in between. As for this clone: Its antigen is still unknown. The sample has other DNA sequences that encode this CDR3 too.

Sequenced material: PBMCs, taken before ibrutinib treatment. The V and J genes are TRBV4-1 and TRBJ1-1, with unresolved D. This receptor was obtained from a human donor with chronic lymphocytic leukemia. The DNA of the CDR3 is TGCGCCAGCAGCCAAGAGGATAGGAACACTGAAGCTTTCTTT. Protein product: CASSQEDRNTEAFF.